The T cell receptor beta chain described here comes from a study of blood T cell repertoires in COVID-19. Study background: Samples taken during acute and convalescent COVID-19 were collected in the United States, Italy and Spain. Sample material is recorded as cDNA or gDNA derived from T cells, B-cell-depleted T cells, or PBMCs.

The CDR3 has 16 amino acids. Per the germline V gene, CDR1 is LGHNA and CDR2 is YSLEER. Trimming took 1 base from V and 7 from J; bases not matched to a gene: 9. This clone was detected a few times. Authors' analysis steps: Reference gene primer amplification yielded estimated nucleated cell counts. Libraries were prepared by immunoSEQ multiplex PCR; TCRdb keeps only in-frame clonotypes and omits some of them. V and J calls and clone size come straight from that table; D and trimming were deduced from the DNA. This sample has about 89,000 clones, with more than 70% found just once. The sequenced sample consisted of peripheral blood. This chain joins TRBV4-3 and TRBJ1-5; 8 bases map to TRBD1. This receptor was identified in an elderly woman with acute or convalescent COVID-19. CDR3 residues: CASSQGVTGVGQPQHF. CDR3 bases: TGCGCCAGCAGCCAAGGTGTGACAGGGGTCGGACAGCCCCAGCATTTT.